This TCR beta chain originates from a study of T-cell memory formation after mild COVID-19. This CDR3 comprises 17 residues. V trimming: 4 bases; J trimming: 5 bases; junction bases outside the gene matches: 10. CDR1 and CDR2 (germline): SEHNR, FQNEAQ (reference sequence). General observations from the study: The authors did not confirm SARS-CoV-2 specificity of second-wave clones peaking day 37. Pre-infection memory showed some responding clones, and this suggested that cross-reactive memory joined. Day 15 to 85 contracting clones showed balanced CD4/CD8; later expanders leaned CD4+.

TCRdb called the 5' RACE reads again in MiXCR, with one record for every CDR3 protein. The sample consists of a few hundred thousand distinct CDR3 sequences, approximately 19% of them appearing once. As regards this clonotype: The antigen is not known.

The sequence derives from a man between 18 and 29 years old who had mild COVID-19 (a few samples of this study predate the infection). Cell type and time point are not known. The chain has TRBV7-9 and TRBJ2-2; 10 bases map to TRBD1. Specimen: PBMCs or a T cell subset sorted from them (not recorded which). The CDR3 nucleotides are TGTGCCAGCAGCTCATTAAAGACAGGGGGCGCGACCGGGGAGCTGTTTTTT. Its protein is CASSSLKTGGATGELFF.